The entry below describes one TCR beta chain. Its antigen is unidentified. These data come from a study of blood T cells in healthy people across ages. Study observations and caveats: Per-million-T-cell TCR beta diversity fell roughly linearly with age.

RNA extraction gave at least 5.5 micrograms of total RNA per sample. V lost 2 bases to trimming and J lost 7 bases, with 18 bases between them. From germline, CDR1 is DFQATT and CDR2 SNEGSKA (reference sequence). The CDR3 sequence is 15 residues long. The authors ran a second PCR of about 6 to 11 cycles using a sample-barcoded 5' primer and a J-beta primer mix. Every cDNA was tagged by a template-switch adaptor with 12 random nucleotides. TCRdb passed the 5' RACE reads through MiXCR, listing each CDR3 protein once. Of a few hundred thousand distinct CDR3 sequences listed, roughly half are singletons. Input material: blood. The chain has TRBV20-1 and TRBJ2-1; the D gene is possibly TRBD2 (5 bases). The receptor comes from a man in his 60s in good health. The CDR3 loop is CSARTPVLARNEQFF. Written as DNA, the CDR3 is TGCAGTGCTAGAACCCCGGTTCTAGCTCGGAATGAGCAGTTCTTC.